This T cell receptor (beta chain) was captured by sequencing in a study of siplizumab effects on memory and regulatory T cells. Regarding the study as a whole: Memory T cells appeared less diverse than naive cells, which seemed to contribute substantially to alloresponse. Siplizumab significantly decreased alloreactive sequences from unstimulated CD4+ memory cells.

On this clone: Its target is not known.

J lost 7 bases, V lost 4 bases, and 8 bases had no gene match. The germline CDR1 and CDR2 sequences are SGHRS and YFSETQ. The CDR3 sequence is 15 residues long. TCR templates, 80,000 to 100,000 per sample, were assayed. Method: immunoSEQ multiplex PCR; TCRdb's copy keeps in-frame clones and lacks some. The table has about 120,000 clones, just over 90% seen once; the top ten hold over 0.15%. The chain uses TRBV5-1 and TRBJ1-4; 9 nucleotides match TRBD1. The receptor's source is a human donor in good health. The sample consisted of non-Treg CD4+ T cells sorted from blood. The CDR3 sequence: CASSRTGGRGEKLFF. CDR3 bases: TGCGCCAGCAGCCGAACAGGGGGCCGAGGTGAAAAACTGTTTTTT.